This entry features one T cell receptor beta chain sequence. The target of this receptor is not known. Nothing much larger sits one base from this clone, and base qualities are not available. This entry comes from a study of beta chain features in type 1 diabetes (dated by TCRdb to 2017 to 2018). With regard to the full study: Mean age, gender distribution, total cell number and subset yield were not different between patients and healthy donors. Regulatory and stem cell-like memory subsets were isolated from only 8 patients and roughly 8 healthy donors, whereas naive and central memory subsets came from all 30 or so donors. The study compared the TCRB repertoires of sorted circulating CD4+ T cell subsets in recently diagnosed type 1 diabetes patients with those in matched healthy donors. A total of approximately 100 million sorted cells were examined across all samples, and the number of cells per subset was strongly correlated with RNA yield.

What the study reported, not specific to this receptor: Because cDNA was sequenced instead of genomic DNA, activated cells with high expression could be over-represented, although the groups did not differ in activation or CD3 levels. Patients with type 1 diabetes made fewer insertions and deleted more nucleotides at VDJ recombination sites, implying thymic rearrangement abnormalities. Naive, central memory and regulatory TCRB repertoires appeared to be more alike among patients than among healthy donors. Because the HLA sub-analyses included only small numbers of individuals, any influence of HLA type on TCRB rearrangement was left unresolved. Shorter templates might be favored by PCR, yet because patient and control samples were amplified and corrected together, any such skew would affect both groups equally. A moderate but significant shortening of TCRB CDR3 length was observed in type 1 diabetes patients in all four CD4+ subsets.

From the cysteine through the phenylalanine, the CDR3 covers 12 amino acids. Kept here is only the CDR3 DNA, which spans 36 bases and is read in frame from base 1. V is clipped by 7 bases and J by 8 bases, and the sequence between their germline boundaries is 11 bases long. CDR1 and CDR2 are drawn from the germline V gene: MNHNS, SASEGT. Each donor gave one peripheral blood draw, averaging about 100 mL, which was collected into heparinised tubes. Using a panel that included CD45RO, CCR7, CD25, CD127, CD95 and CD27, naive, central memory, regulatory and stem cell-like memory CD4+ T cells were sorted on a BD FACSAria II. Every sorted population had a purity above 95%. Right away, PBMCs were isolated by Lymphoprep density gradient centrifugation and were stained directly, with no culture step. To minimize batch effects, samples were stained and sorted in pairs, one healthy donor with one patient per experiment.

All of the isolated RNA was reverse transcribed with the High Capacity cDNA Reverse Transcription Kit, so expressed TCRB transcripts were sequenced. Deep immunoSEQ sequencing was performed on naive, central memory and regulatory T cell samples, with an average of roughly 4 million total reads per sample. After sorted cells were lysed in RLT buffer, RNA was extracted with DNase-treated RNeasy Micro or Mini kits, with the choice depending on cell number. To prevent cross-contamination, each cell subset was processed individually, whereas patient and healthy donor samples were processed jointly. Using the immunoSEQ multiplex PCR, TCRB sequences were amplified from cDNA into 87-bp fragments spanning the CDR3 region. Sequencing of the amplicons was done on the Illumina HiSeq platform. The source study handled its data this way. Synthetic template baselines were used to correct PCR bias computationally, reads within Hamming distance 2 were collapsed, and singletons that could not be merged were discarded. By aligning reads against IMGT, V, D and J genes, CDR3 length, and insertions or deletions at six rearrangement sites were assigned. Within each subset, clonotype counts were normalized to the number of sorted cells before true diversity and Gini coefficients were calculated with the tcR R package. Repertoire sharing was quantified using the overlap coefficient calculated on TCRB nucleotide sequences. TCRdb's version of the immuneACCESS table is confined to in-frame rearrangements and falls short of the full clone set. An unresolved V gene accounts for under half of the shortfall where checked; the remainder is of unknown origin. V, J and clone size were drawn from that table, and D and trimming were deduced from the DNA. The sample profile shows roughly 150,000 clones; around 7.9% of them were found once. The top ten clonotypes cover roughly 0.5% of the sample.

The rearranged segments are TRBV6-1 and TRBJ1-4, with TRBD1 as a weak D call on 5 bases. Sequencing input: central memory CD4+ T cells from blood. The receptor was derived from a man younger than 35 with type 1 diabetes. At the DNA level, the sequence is TGTGCCAGCACAGGGCTGGGGGAAAAACTGTTTTTT. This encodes CASTGLGEKLFF.